This T cell receptor (beta chain) was found in a study of molecular identifiers for immune sequencing clone quantification. Study-wide points: Jurkat TCR RNA spiked in from one cell (amid roughly 970,000 naive cells) was reportedly detectable. Highly expanded clone sizes could be underestimated by identical TCR molecules sharing a barcode.

Previously described methods with listed TCR primers produced the bulk TCR libraries. TCRdb independently ran MiXCR on the PCR reads; one entry per CDR3 protein. This table holds fewer than 350,000 distinct CDR3 sequences, about a fifth found once. Germline CDR1 SGHAT, CDR2 FQNNGV. The CDR3 runs to 14 residues. Trimming removed 1 base from V and 5 bases from J, with 12 bases in between. This clonotype has only a few counts. As yet, its antigen is unknown. This chain connects TRBV11-2 to TRBJ2-7; possibly TRBD1 or TRBD2 for D (6 bases each). This clonotype was obtained from a human donor in good health. Some libraries in this study had Jurkat cell RNA spiked in. The sequenced sample consisted of naive CD8+ T cells from blood, with Jurkat cell RNA spiked in. Noted subset: FACS-sorted CD8+CD4-CCR7+CD45RA+ naive T cells. Here the CDR3 reads CASSLVLGGDEQYF. The CDR3 DNA reads TGTGCCAGCAGCTTAGTCCTCGGGGGCGACGAGCAGTACTTC.